This TCR beta chain was captured in a study of T cells in Graves' hyperthyroidism and ophthalmopathy (dated by TCRdb to the late 2010s). Concerning the study at large: Peripheral blood samples were taken at the time of initial diagnosis, prior to any treatment. Following sampling, methimazole starting at 30 mg daily was given to hyperthyroidism patients, and high-dose intravenous methylprednisolone was given to ophthalmopathy patients. The study also compared thyroid tissue and blood T-cell repertoires from several Graves' hyperthyroidism patients. To identify distinguishing TCR V-J signatures, a discovery cohort of around 100 patients was used, comprising 43 with Graves' ophthalmopathy and some 57 with stable Graves' hyperthyroidism. Prospective prediction of ophthalmopathy was tested in an independent validation cohort of 18 to 20 hyperthyroidism patients and roughly 16 patients who later progressed to ophthalmopathy. According to the paper, TCR Vbeta CDR3 sequencing was carried out on 135 peripheral blood samples, which came from approximately 41 ophthalmopathy, fewer than 80 hyperthyroidism and approximately 17 progressor patients. For training and testing, the 100 or so patients in the discovery cohort were randomly divided in a 7:3 ratio.

Study-wide conclusions, independent of this receptor: In cross-validation, a model built on a 13 V-J signature told ophthalmopathy apart from stable hyperthyroidism with 87.88% sensitivity and 81% to 82% specificity, and in testing the same model reached 80%/75%. Most expanded thyroid clonotypes (frequency above 0.001) were also detected in blood, suggesting blood repertoires may reflect thyroid immune responses. In validation, the model predicted progression to ophthalmopathy with 55% to 71% sensitivity and 72% to 85% specificity, a median of 6.5 months before onset. Sample size was not statistically predetermined, and investigators were not blinded to group allocation.

A patient counted as having stable Graves' hyperthyroidism if no progression to ophthalmopathy occurred over 18 months of follow-up. Hyperthyroidism patients were aged 18 to 65 years and newly diagnosed, with disease duration of less than 2 months. Exclusion was applied to patients with uncontrolled infections, other autoimmune diseases, pregnancy or lactation. Clinical symptoms, serum thyroxine and TRAb, thyroid ultrasound, and orbital computed tomography formed the basis for the diagnoses. PBMCs were isolated from 7.5 to 10 ml of fresh peripheral blood by Ficoll-Paque density gradient centrifugation. Trizol reagent was used to extract total RNA, and RNA quality was then checked on an Agilent 2100 Bioanalyzer. This clonotype appeared many times. What antigen it recognizes has not been identified. The sample holds no much larger clone one base away, and base qualities are not on file. The TCR beta CDR3 regions were amplified from the RNA transcripts. For the first round of RT-PCR on the TCR CDR3, the HTBI primer set was used together with the Qiagen OneStep RT-PCR kit. Libraries were constructed in a second round of multiplex PCR, after which size selection and purification were carried out. Paired-end sequencing of the libraries was performed with 100 bp reads on an Illumina HiSeq2000. The authors' pipeline ran thus. Raw data were processed with SOAPnuke, discarding reads with adapters, uncalled bases, mean Phred below 15, or no exact constant-primer or identifier match. High-quality paired reads were merged with COPE v1.2.5, and unique nucleotide sequences were defined as clonotypes. MiTCR v1.1 was used to align the clonotypes against IMGT TRBV, TRBD and TRBJ reference segments. Only V-J combinations with frequency above 0.0001, covering 99.2% of repertoires, were analysed. The TCS score was defined as the ratio of F50 (clonal expansion) to E x V (chaos), calculated using BLOSUM62-based TCRdist between CDR3 peptides within each V-J. Welch's t-statistics and random forest reduced 500 to 650 V-J features to 10 to 15, which were used in a naive Bayes classifier (R e1071). TCRdb reanalyzed the raw reads on its own, using fastp at Q25 for trimming and MiXCR for clone calling, and kept in-frame beta chains. For every CDR3 protein sequence, its rows merge into one entry that carries the most common genes and DNA. The V and J calls here are based on TCRdb, not the publication. Across this sample there are around 500,000 distinct CDR3 sequences, with 14% seen only once. The leading ten clones occupy approximately 15% of the sample.

The specimen sequenced was blood. This TCR was recovered from a woman aged 40-49 years with Graves' hyperthyroidism.

CDR3 reads: CASRGTSGKAQETQYF. The sequenced DNA is TGTGCCAGCAGGGGGACTAGCGGGAAAGCGCAAGAGACCCAGTACTTC. The rearrangement joined TRBV28 to TRBJ2-5, and 13 bases in between align with TRBD2. Trimming accounts for 6 bases at V and 2 bases at J, while the number of junction bases matched to no gene is 6. The CDR1 and CDR2 encoded by the germline V gene are MDHEN and SYDVKM. From the cysteine through the phenylalanine, the CDR3 covers 16 amino acids. The CDR3 DNA has 48 bases and is translated from base 1.